These T cell receptor beta chains were read from a single sample in a study of early T cells in non-severe SARS-CoV-2 infection. MiXCR, applied by TCRdb to the 5' RACE reads, yields one record per CDR3 protein. The data hold approximately 70,000 distinct CDR3 sequences, with 10% observed a single time. Here the sequenced sample was whole blood, taken at baseline. The receptors were sampled from an adult who was a healthcare worker with PCR-confirmed SARS-CoV-2 infection or an uninfected control (not recorded which). Both conserved end residues are part of each CDR3. A D gene is named only where the DNA matches it firmly. Part of the rows lack a size; the others show once, few, many or a class for expanded clones.

clone_size: many
v_call: TRBV20-1
j_call: TRBJ2-3
d_call: .
cdr3_nt: TGCAGTGCCTCCCCGGTGGGCACAGATACGCAGTATTTT
cdr3_aa: CSASPVGTDTQYF

clone_size: .
v_call: TRBV29-1
j_call: TRBJ1-1
d_call: TRBD1
cdr3_nt: TGCAGCGTGGGGACAGGGCCTACTGAAGCTTTCTTT
cdr3_aa: CSVGTGPTEAFF

clone_size: many
v_call: TRBV7-2
j_call: TRBJ2-7
d_call: TRBD1
cdr3_nt: TGTGCCAGCAGCTTAGAGACAGGGGGCTACGAGCAGTACTTC
cdr3_aa: CASSLETGGYEQYF

clone_size: .
v_call: TRBV7-6
j_call: TRBJ2-3
d_call: TRBD1
cdr3_nt: TGTGCCAGCAGCTTAAATTCGAGACAGGGGGTGGATACGCAGTATTTT
cdr3_aa: CASSLNSRQGVDTQYF

clone_size: .
v_call: TRBV5-1
j_call: TRBJ1-3
d_call: .
cdr3_nt: TGCGCCAGCAGCTTAAGCTACTCTGGAAACACCATATATTTT
cdr3_aa: CASSLSYSGNTIYF

clone_size: few
v_call: TRBV6-6
j_call: TRBJ2-1
d_call: TRBD2
cdr3_nt: TGTGCCACCCGGGACGGGGGGGCGTATGAGCAGTTCTTC
cdr3_aa: CATRDGGAYEQFF

clone_size: few
v_call: TRBV10-3
j_call: TRBJ1-5
d_call: .
cdr3_nt: TGTGCCATCAGTGAGTCAACCAGCAATCAGCCCCAGCATTTT
cdr3_aa: CAISESTSNQPQHF

clone_size: many
v_call: TRBV6-6
j_call: TRBJ1-6
d_call: .
cdr3_nt: TGTGCCAGCAGGTGGGGGGCTGGTAATTCACCCCTCCACTTT
cdr3_aa: CASRWGAGNSPLHF

clone_size: few
v_call: TRBV3-1
j_call: TRBJ1-1
d_call: TRBD1
cdr3_nt: TGTGCCAGCAGCCGGAGGGACAGGAACACTGAAGCTTTCTTT
cdr3_aa: CASSRRDRNTEAFF

clone_size: .
v_call: TRBV20-1
j_call: TRBJ2-1
d_call: TRBD1
cdr3_nt: TGCAGTGCTCTCCGCCCTGACAGGGGACGACTGTTGTTCCCGAACAATGAGCAGTTCTTC
cdr3_aa: CSALRPDRGRLLFPNNEQFF

clone_size: .
v_call: TRBV2
j_call: TRBJ2-3
d_call: .
cdr3_nt: TGTGCCACCAGCTTTGGAGATACGCAGTATTTT
cdr3_aa: CATSFGDTQYF

clone_size: many
v_call: TRBV6-6
j_call: TRBJ1-6
d_call: .
cdr3_nt: TGTGCCAGCAGTTATGGGCAGGGAAATTCACCCCTCCACTTT
cdr3_aa: CASSYGQGNSPLHF

clone_size: many
v_call: TRBV4-3
j_call: TRBJ1-4
d_call: .
cdr3_nt: TGCGCCAGCAGCCAAGCGGCGGGCAGGGGTTGGGAAAAACTGTTTTTT
cdr3_aa: CASSQAAGRGWEKLFF

clone_size: few
v_call: TRBV5-1
j_call: TRBJ1-1
d_call: .
cdr3_nt: TGCGCCAGCAGCTTGGTAGGATATGGAGCTTTCTTT
cdr3_aa: CASSLVGYGAFF

clone_size: few
v_call: TRBV27
j_call: TRBJ2-7
d_call: TRBD1
cdr3_nt: TGTGCCAGCAGTCCACTCCGACAGGGTAAGGACGAGCAGTACTTC
cdr3_aa: CASSPLRQGKDEQYF

clone_size: few
v_call: TRBV7-6
j_call: TRBJ2-1
d_call: .
cdr3_nt: TGTGCCAGCAGGAAACCTCCTGCCTACAATGAGCAGTTCTTC
cdr3_aa: CASRKPPAYNEQFF

clone_size: few
v_call: TRBV2
j_call: TRBJ1-3
d_call: .
cdr3_nt: TGTGCCAGCACACCCGGGACGGTTGGAAACACCATATATTTT
cdr3_aa: CASTPGTVGNTIYF

clone_size: .
v_call: TRBV29-1
j_call: TRBJ1-3
d_call: .
cdr3_nt: TGCAGCGTTGGAGAGTTCTCTGGAAACACCATATATTTT
cdr3_aa: CSVGEFSGNTIYF

clone_size: .
v_call: TRBV12-3/TRBV12-4
j_call: TRBJ2-7
d_call: .
cdr3_nt: TGTGCCAGCAGTTTGCTAGCGACGAAGGAGCAGTACTTC
cdr3_aa: CASSLLATKEQYF

clone_size: .
v_call: TRBV5-4
j_call: TRBJ1-2
d_call: .
cdr3_nt: TGTGCCAGCAGCCTAACTCCAGGGCGCTACACCTTC
cdr3_aa: CASSLTPGRYTF

clone_size: many
v_call: TRBV7-6
j_call: TRBJ2-1
d_call: .
cdr3_nt: TGTGCCAGCAGCTTATCGACAGTCTGGCGGGATGAGCAGTTCTTC
cdr3_aa: CASSLSTVWRDEQFF

clone_size: few
v_call: TRBV20-1
j_call: TRBJ2-7
d_call: TRBD1
cdr3_nt: TGCAGTGCTAGAGCGACAGGGAATGGCGAGCAGTACTTC
cdr3_aa: CSARATGNGEQYF

clone_size: few
v_call: TRBV9
j_call: TRBJ2-7
d_call: .
cdr3_nt: TGTGCCAGCAGCGTAGGAACCCCCCCTCAGTCATACGAGCAGTACTTC
cdr3_aa: CASSVGTPPQSYEQYF

clone_size: few
v_call: TRBV5-1
j_call: TRBJ2-1
d_call: .
cdr3_nt: TGCGCCAGCAGCTTAGACCCCAGCAATGAGCAGTTCTTC
cdr3_aa: CASSLDPSNEQFF

clone_size: few
v_call: TRBV7-2
j_call: TRBJ1-5
d_call: TRBD1
cdr3_nt: TGTGCCAGCAGCCCTGACAGGGCTCAGCCCCAGCATTTT
cdr3_aa: CASSPDRAQPQHF